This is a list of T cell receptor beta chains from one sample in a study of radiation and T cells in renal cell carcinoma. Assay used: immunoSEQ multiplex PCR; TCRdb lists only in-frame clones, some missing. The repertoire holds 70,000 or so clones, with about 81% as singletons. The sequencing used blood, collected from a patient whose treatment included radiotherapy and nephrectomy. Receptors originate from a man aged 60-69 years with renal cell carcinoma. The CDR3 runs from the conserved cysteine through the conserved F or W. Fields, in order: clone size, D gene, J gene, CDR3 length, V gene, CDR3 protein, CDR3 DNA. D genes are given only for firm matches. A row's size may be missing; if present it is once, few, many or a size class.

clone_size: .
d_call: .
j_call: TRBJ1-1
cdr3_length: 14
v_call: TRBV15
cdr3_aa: CATSRTTASLGAFF
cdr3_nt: TGTGCCACCAGCAGAACAACAGCTTCCCTAGGAGCTTTCTTT

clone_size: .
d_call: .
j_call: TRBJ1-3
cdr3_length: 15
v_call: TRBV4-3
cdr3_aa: CASSQDLQVGNTIYF
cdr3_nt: TGCGCCAGCAGCCAAGATCTACAGGTCGGAAACACCATATATTTT

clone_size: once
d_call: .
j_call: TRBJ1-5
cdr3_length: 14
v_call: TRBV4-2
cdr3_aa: CASSQVSGGQPQHF
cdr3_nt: TGTGCCAGCAGCCAAGTCTCGGGGGGGCAGCCCCAGCATTTT

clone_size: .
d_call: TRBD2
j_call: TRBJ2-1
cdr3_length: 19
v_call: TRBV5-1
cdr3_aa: CASSFPPREALAGNNEQFF
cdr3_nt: TGCGCCAGCAGCTTTCCACCCCGGGAAGCTCTAGCGGGTAACAATGAGCAGTTCTTC

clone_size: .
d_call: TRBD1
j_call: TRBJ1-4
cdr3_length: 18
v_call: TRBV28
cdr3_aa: CASSLYGTGPVGREKLFF
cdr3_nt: TGTGCCAGCAGTTTATACGGGACAGGCCCCGTGGGGAGAGAAAAACTGTTTTTT

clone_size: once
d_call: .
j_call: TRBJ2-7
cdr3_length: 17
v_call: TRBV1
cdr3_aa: CTSSHPSRAGGSYEQYF
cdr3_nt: TGCACCAGCAGCCACCCATCGAGGGCGGGGGGCTCCTACGAGCAGTACTTC

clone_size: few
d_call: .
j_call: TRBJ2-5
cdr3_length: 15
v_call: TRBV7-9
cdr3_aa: CASLPGVWPQETQYF
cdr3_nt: TGTGCCAGCCTCCCGGGGGTATGGCCTCAAGAGACCCAGTACTTC

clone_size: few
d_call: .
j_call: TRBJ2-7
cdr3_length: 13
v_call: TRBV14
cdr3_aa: CASSQRGTNEQYF
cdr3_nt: TGTGCCAGCAGCCAGAGGGGGACCAACGAGCAGTACTTC

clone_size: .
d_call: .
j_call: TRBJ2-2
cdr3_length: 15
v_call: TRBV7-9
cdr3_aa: CASSLGVGSGGELFF
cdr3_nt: TGTGCCAGCAGCTTAGGCGTTGGATCCGGCGGGGAGCTGTTTTTT

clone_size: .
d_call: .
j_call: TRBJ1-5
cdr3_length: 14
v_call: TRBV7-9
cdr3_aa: CASSADSSNQPQHF
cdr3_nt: TGTGCCAGCAGCGCCGACTCTAGCAATCAGCCCCAGCATTTT

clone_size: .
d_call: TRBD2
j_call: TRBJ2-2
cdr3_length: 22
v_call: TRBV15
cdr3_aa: CATSRGGQAVAASGSGTGELFF
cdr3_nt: TGTGCCACCAGCAGAGGAGGTCAGGCTGTAGCGGCTAGCGGGAGTGGAACCGGGGAGCTGTTTTTT

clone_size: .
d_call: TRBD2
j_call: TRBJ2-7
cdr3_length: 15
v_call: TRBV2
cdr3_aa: CASSAGTSGTYEQYF
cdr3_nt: TGTGCCAGCAGTGCCGGGACTAGCGGGACCTACGAGCAGTACTTC

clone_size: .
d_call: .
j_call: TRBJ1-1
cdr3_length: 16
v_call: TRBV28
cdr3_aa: CASYSIRAIVRPEAFF
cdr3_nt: TGTGCCAGCTATTCAATCAGGGCGATTGTGCGACCTGAAGCTTTCTTT

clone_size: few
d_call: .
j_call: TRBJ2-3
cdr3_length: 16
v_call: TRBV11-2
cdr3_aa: CASSSLRGRTTDTQYF
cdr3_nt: TGTGCCAGCAGCTCCCTAAGGGGGAGGACCACAGATACGCAGTATTTT

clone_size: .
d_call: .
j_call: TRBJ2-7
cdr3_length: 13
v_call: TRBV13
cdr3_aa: CASSSDDLYEQYF
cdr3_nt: TGTGCCAGCAGCTCGGATGACCTTTACGAGCAGTACTTC

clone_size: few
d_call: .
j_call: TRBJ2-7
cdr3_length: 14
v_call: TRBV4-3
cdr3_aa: CASSQVRGTYEQYF
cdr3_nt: TGCGCCAGCAGCCAGGTACGGGGGACCTACGAGCAGTACTTC

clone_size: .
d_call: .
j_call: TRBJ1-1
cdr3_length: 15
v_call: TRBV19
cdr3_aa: CASSIRGEWLTEAFF
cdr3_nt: TGTGCCAGTAGTATCCGGGGGGAGTGGCTCACTGAAGCTTTCTTT

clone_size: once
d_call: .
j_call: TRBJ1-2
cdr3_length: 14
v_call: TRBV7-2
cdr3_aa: CASSLVQVNYGYTF
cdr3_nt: TGTGCCAGCAGCTTAGTACAGGTCAACTATGGCTACACCTTC

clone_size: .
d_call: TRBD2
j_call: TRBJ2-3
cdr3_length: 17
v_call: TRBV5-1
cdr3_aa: CASSLGTSGSGTDTQYF
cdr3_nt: TGCGCCAGCAGCCTCGGGACTAGCGGGAGCGGCACAGATACGCAGTATTTT

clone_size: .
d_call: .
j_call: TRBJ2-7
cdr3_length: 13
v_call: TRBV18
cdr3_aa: CASSDDGLGEQYF
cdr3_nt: TGTGCCAGCTCAGATGACGGACTTGGGGAGCAGTACTTC

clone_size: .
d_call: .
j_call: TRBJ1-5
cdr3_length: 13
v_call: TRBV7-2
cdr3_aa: CASSLTVEQPQHF
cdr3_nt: TGTGCCAGCAGCTTGACAGTGGAACAGCCCCAGCATTTT

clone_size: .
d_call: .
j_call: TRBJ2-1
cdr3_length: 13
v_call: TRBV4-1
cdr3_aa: CASRGTQLNEQFF
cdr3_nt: TGCGCCAGCAGAGGGACTCAACTCAATGAGCAGTTCTTC

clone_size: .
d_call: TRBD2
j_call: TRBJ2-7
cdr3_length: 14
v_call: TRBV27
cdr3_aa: CASSRLADLYEQYF
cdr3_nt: TGTGCCAGCAGTCGACTAGCGGATCTCTACGAGCAGTACTTC

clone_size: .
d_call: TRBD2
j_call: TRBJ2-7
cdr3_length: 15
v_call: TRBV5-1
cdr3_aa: CASSLEGTSVYEQYF
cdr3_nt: TGCGCCAGCAGCTTGGAGGGGACTAGCGTTTACGAGCAGTACTTC

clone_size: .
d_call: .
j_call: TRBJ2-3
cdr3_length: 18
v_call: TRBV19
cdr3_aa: CASSIALGGTSSTDTQYF
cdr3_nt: TGTGCCAGTAGTATAGCCCTCGGGGGTACTTCTAGCACAGATACGCAGTATTTT

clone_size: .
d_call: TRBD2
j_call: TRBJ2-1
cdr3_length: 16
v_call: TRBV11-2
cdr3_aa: CASSPGGGPNYNEQFF
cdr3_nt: TGTGCCAGCAGCCCGGGGGGTGGACCCAACTACAATGAGCAGTTCTTC

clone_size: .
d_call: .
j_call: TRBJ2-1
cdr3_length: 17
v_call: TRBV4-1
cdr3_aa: CASSQDLRGGPYNEQFF
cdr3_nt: TGCGCCAGCAGCCAAGATTTACGAGGCGGGCCCTACAATGAGCAGTTCTTC

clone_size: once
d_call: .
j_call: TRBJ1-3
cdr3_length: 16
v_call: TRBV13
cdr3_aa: CASSLGPADSGNTIYF
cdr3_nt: TGTGCCAGCAGCTTAGGCCCGGCCGACTCTGGAAACACCATATATTTT

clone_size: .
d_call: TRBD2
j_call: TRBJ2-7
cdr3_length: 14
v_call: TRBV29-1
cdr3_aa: CSVGGQREADEQYF
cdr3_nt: TGCAGCGTTGGGGGCCAGCGGGAGGCCGACGAGCAGTACTTC

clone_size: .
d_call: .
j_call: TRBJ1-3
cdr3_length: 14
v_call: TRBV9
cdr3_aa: CASSPVNSGNTIYF
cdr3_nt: TGTGCCAGCAGCCCCGTCAACTCTGGAAACACCATATATTTT

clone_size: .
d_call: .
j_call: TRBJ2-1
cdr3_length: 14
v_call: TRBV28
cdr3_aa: CASSLQHNYNEQFF
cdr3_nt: TGTGCCAGCAGTTTACAACACAACTACAATGAGCAGTTCTTC

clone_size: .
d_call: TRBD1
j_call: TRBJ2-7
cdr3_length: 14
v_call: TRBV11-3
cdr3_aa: CASSRRTGLGEQYF
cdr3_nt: TGTGCCAGCAGCCGACGGACAGGGCTGGGCGAGCAGTACTTC

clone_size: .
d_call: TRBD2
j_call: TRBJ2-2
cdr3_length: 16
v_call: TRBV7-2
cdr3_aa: CASSLVAGEYTGELFF
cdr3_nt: TGTGCCAGCAGCTTAGTAGCGGGAGAGTACACCGGGGAGCTGTTTTTT

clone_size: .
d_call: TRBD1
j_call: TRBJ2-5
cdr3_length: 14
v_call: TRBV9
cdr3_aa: CASSATTGQETQYF
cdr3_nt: TGTGCCAGCAGCGCGACGACAGGGCAAGAGACCCAGTACTTC

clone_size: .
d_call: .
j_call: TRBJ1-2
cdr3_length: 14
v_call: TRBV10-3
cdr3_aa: CAISESTGYYVHTF
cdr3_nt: TGTGCCATCAGTGAGTCTACAGGCTACTACGTCCACACCTTC

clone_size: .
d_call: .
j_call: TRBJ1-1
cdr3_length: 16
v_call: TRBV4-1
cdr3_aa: CASSQPRGSFPTEAFF
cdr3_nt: TGCGCCAGCAGCCAACCAAGGGGCAGCTTTCCCACTGAAGCTTTCTTT

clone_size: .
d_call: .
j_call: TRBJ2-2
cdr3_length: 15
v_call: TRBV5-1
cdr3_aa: CASSLDRVGSGELFF
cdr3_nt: TGCGCCAGCAGCTTGGACAGGGTCGGATCCGGGGAGCTGTTTTTT

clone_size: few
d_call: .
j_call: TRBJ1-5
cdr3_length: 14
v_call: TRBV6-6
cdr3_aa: CASSYSPVFEPQHF
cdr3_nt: TGTGCCAGCAGTTACTCTCCAGTGTTTGAGCCCCAGCATTTT

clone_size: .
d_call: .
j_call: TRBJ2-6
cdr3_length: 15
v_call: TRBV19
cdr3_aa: CASSSWSSGANVLTF
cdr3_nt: TGTGCCAGTAGTTCCTGGTCCTCTGGGGCCAACGTCCTGACTTTC

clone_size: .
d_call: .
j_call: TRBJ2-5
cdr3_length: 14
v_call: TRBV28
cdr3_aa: CASSLRPYRETQYF
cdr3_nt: TGTGCCAGCAGTTTAAGGCCTTACCGAGAGACCCAGTACTTC

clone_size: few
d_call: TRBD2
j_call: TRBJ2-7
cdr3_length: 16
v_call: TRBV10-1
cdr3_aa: CASSEELSGSRYEQYF
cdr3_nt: TGCGCCAGCAGTGAGGAGTTGAGCGGGAGTCGCTACGAGCAGTACTTC

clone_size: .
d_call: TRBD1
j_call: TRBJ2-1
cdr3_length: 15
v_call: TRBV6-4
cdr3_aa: CASSDSTGGYNEQFF
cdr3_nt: TGTGCCAGCAGTGACTCGACAGGGGGCTACAATGAGCAGTTCTTC

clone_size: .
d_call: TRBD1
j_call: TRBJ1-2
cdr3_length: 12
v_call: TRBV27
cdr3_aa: CASSVQGSGYTF
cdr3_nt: TGTGCCAGCAGCGTACAGGGGAGTGGCTACACCTTC

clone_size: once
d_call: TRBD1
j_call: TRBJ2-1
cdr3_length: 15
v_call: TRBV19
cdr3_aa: CASRQGPYLYNEQFF
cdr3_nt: TGTGCCAGTCGACAGGGACCCTATCTTTACAATGAGCAGTTCTTC

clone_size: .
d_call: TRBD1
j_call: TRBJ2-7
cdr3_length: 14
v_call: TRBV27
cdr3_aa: CASSTGTGPYEQYF
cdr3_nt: TGTGCCAGCAGCACCGGGACAGGGCCCTACGAGCAGTACTTC